This entry lists 11 T cell receptor beta chains sequenced from one sample in a study of blood T cell repertoires in COVID-19. Measured with immunoSEQ multiplex PCR; TCRdb has only the in-frame clones, and not every one. This sample yields 320,000 or so clones, of which 89% are seen a single time; 5% to 5.5% belongs to the top ten. The specimen sequenced was PBMCs or T cells enriched from blood (not recorded which). Receptors originate from a man in his sixties who had recovered from COVID-19.

V and J are TRBV4-2 and TRBJ1-1, with D perhaps matching TRBD1 (6 bases). V dropped 0 bases and J dropped 2 bases, with 19 bases sitting between them. The CDR3 is 18 residues long. CDR1 is LGHNA and CDR2 is YNFKEQ in the germline V gene. The CDR3 bases are TGTGCCAGCAGCCAAGATTCGAGGCAGGGGTATGTAAACACTGAAGCTTTCTTT. It is translated as CASSQDSRQGYVNTEAFF.

This chain joins TRBV5-1 and TRBJ1-1; 7 nucleotides match TRBD1. Unmatched junction bases numbered 9, after V lost 5 bases and J lost 5 bases. The CDR3 totals 14 residues. From germline, CDR1 is SGHRS and CDR2 YFSETQ. Written as DNA, the CDR3 is TGCGCCAGCAGTTCATTACAGGGGAGTACTGAAGCTTTCTTT. Residues: CASSSLQGSTEAFF.

V usage is TRBV28 and J usage is TRBJ2-7; 11 nucleotides agree with TRBD2. CDR3 length equals 15 residues. The germline V gene encodes CDR1 MDHEN and CDR2 SYDVKM. V trimming: 4 bases; J trimming: 5 bases; junction bases outside the gene matches: 7. Here the CDR3 reads CASSSPGLAAHEQYF. CDR3 DNA: TGTGCCAGCAGTTCCCCGGGACTAGCGGCTCACGAGCAGTACTTC.

The chain couples TRBV27 to TRBJ2-1; 14 bases line up with TRBD2. Germline CDR1 reads MNHEY; CDR2 reads SMNVEV (reference sequence). The CDR3 has 16 residues. V was clipped by 4 bases and J by 5 bases; unmatched bases: 4. CDR3 DNA sequence: TGTGCCAGCAGTTGGCGACTAGCGGGAGGGAACAATGAGCAGTTCTTC. Its protein product is CASSWRLAGGNNEQFF.

The chain has TRBV5-1 and TRBJ2-1, with D possibly TRBD2 on 5 matching bases. V was trimmed by 0 bases and J by 4 bases, leaving 20 bases between them. This CDR3 region has 18 residues. The germline V gene encodes CDR1 SGHRS and CDR2 YFSETQ. CDR3 bases: TGCGCCAGCAGCTTGGATAGGGCAAGCGGAGGCCGTTACAATGAGCAGTTCTTC. Translation gives CASSLDRASGGRYNEQFF.

V and J are TRBV27 and TRBJ2-3, with 8 bases fitting TRBD2. Germline V lookup: CDR1 MNHEY, CDR2 SMNVEV (reference sequence). Unmatched junction bases numbered 1, after V lost 3 bases and J lost 2 bases. The CDR3 has 14 residues. The CDR3 loop reads CASSFSGDTDTQYF. CDR3 in DNA: TGTGCCAGCAGTTTTAGCGGGGACACAGATACGCAGTATTTT.

The chain joins TRBV3-1 (or the pseudogene TRBV3-2) to TRBJ1-4, with 7 bases identical to TRBD1. CDR1 LGHDT and CDR2 YNNKEL come from the germline V gene (reference sequence). J lost 3 bases, V lost 6 bases, and 4 bases had no gene match. The CDR3 length is 14 residues. The chain's CDR3 is CASRLTGSNEKLFF. For the CDR3, the DNA is TGTGCCAGCAGACTGACAGGGTCTAATGAAAAACTGTTTTTT.

The V and J genes are TRBV10-1 and TRBJ2-1; 7 nucleotides agree with TRBD2. CDR1 and CDR2 (germline): WNHNN, SYGVQD (reference sequence). Trimming cost V 5 bases and J 3 bases; bases outside gene matches: 4. The length of the CDR3 is 14 residues. The CDR3 sequence: CASSSGTYYNEQFF. In DNA, the CDR3 is TGCGCCAGCAGTAGCGGGACTTACTACAATGAGCAGTTCTTC.

The J gene is TRBJ1-1, the V gene TRBV28; possibly TRBD1 for D (5 bases). CDR1 MDHEN and CDR2 SYDVKM come from the germline V gene. There are 15 residues in the CDR3. Trimming took 5 bases from V and 2 from J, leaving 15 bases between them. CDR3 bases: TGTGCCAGCAGTCCCGGGGGTGACAGAAACACTGAAGCTTTCTTT. It is translated as CASSPGGDRNTEAFF.

The chain combines TRBV11-2 with TRBJ2-1; 7 nucleotides match TRBD2. Trimming took 6 bases from V and 7 from J; bases not matched to a gene: 12. This CDR3 is built from 15 residues. The germline V gene encodes CDR1 SGHAT and CDR2 FQNNGV. DNA for the CDR3: TGTGCCAGCAGAGATCCGGGAGGCCGGGGTAATGAGCAGTTCTTC. It specifies CASRDPGGRGNEQFF.

This clone was detected a few times. This rearrangement joins TRBV6-5 to TRBJ1-1, with a possible D match to TRBD1 (6 bases). CDR3 size: 13 residues. The V and J ends lost 2 bases and 7 bases respectively, with 11 bases between them. Per germline, CDR1 MNHEY and CDR2 SVGAGI. In DNA, the CDR3 is TGTGCCAGCAGTTACACAGGGTTCGGTGAAGCTTTCTTT. Translating gives CASSYTGFGEAFF.